Sequencing of this T cell receptor beta chain was carried out in a study of T cell clonality in common variable immunodeficiency. As concerns this clone: The antigen remains undetermined. The CDR3 end is not reached by the read, which stops 3 residues before it; the germline J gene fills it in.

TCRdb's table, derived via immunoSEQ multiplex PCR, lists solely in-frame clones and lacks some. The table records tens of thousands of clones without singletons, the ten largest covering around an eighth. Caucasian heritage predominated among both patients and controls. Study results and limitations: CVID subjects shared fewer TCRbeta clones than healthy controls did. What drives increased CVID clonality needs T cell subpopulation sequencing.

There are 14 residues in the CDR3. From germline, CDR1 is SGHRS and CDR2 YFSETQ. The clonotype comes from a person between 18 and 69 years old in good health. Sequenced sample: peripheral blood mononuclear cells. V usage is TRBV5-1 and J usage is TRBJ2-3; D remains ambiguous. CDR3 residues: CASSLFSSRETQYF. CDR3 bases read: TGCGCCAGCAGCTTGTTTTCTAGTCGTGAGACG.